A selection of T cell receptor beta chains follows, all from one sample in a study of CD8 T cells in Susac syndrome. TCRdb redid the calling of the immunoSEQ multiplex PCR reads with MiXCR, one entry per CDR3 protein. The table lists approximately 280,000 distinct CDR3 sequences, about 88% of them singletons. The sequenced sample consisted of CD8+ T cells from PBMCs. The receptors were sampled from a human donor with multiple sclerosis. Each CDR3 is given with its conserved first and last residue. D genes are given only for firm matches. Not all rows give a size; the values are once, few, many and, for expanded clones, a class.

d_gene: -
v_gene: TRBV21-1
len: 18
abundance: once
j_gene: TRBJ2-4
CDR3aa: CASSSREAVAGLKNIQYF
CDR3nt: TGTGCCAGCAGCTCCCGAGAGGCGGTGGCGGGACTCAAAAACATTCAGTACTTC

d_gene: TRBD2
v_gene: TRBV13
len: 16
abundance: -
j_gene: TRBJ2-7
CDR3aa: CASSLGLGGSSYEQYF
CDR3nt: TGTGCCAGCAGCTTAGGCCTGGGAGGGAGCTCCTACGAGCAGTACTTC

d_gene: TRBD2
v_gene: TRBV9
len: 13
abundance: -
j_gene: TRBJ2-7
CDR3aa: CASSQREGGEQYF
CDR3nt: TGTGCCAGCAGTCAAAGGGAGGGAGGCGAGCAGTACTTC

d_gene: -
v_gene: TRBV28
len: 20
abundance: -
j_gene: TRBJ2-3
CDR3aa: CASSLTLPLGGGGSADTQYF
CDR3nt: TGTGCCAGCAGTTTAACCCTACCCTTAGGGGGGGGAGGAAGCGCAGATACGCAGTATTTT

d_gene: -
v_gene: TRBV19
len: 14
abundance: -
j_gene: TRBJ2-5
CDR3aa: CASSIEPGVETQYF
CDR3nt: TGTGCCAGTAGTATAGAACCCGGCGTGGAGACCCAGTACTTC

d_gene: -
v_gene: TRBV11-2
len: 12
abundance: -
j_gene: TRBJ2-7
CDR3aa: CASSYDFYEQYF
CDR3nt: TGTGCCAGCAGCTACGACTTCTACGAGCAGTACTTC

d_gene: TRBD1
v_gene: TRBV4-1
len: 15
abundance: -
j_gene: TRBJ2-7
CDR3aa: CASSQGTGDTYEQYF
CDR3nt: TGCGCCAGCAGCCAGGGGACAGGCGATACCTACGAGCAGTACTTC

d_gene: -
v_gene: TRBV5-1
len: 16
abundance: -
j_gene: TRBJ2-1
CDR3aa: CASSSQQRIRNNEQFF
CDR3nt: TGCGCCAGCAGCTCCCAGCAGCGCATCAGGAACAATGAGCAGTTCTTC

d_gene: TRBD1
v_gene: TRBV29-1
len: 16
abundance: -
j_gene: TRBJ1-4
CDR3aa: CSVGRPDRVLGEKLFF
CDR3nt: TGCAGCGTTGGGCGACCTGACAGGGTATTGGGTGAAAAACTGTTTTTT

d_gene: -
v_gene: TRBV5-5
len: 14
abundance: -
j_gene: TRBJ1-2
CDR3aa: CASSHWDGPRGYTF
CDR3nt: TGTGCCAGCAGCCACTGGGACGGTCCTAGGGGCTACACCTTC